A few counts support the clone carrying this T cell receptor beta chain. Its matching antigen is unknown. Of the isolated RNA, all was reverse transcribed, and so the sequenced material was expressed TCRB transcripts. Reads from naive, central memory and regulatory T cell samples averaged around 3.5 million. The repertoire was sequenced with immunoSEQ multiplex PCR; TCRdb's copy has only in-frame clones and lacks some. The sample carries roughly 370,000 clones, 11% to 15% recorded once. CDR1 is KGHSH and CDR2 is LQKENI in the germline V gene. The CDR3 is made up of 14 amino acids. V lost 8 bases to trimming and J lost 0 bases, with 12 bases between them. This specimen belongs to a study of beta chain features in type 1 diabetes. Study-level results: Any role of HLA type in TCRB rearrangement remained unresolved here. Across all four CD4+ subsets, people with type 1 diabetes showed modestly shorter TCRB CDR3s. The VDJ junctions of type 1 diabetes patients carried fewer insertions and more deletions.

The sample consisted of naive CD4+ T cells from blood. This TCR derives from a man aged 25-45 years in good health. J is TRBJ2-3 and V is TRBV18; tentatively, D is TRBD1 (6 bases). The CDR3 here is CASGTGPSTDTQYF. The CDR3 DNA reads TGTGCCAGCGGCACAGGGCCTAGCACAGATACGCAGTATTTT.